The entry that follows covers one TCR beta chain sequence. What it recognizes is unknown. The source of the sample is a study of cytomegalovirus exposure and HLA in healthy donors. About the study: Per a later analysis, the approximately 620 first-cohort and 110 or so validation repertoires shared one platform. Findings of the study overall: Subsequent analysis found a tendency for first-cohort TCR clusters to co-occur within the 95 to 150 validation repertoires. Whilst most TCR sequences proved rare, a subset of public TCRs occurred across many donors.

The length of the CDR3 is 14 residues. The V end was cut by 5 bases, the J end by 2 bases, with 13 bases between. Germline V gene data show CDR1 as SGHAT and CDR2 as FQNNGV. Donors came from a validation cohort of 95 to 150 subjects, distinct from the first 666-subject cohort. Here immunoSEQ multiplex PCR was the method, and the copy in TCRdb shows in-frame clones only, minus some. The table has tens of thousands of clones, around 94% seen once; the top ten hold roughly 3.2%. The origin of this receptor is a woman in her late teens or twenties in good health and CMV-seropositive. The chain carries TRBV11-2 and TRBJ2-7; possibly TRBD1 for D (6 bases). Material for sequencing was PBMCs. CDR3 protein: CASSQGTNTYEQYF. In DNA, the CDR3 is TGTGCCAGCAGCCAAGGGACAAACACCTACGAGCAGTACTTC.